The source of this TCR beta chain is a study of blood T cell repertoires in COVID-19. Study background: COVID-19 samples, acute and convalescent, were from the United States, Italy and Spain. T cells, B-cell-depleted T cells, or PBMCs supplied cDNA or gDNA.

The CDR3 consists of 15 residues. V gave up 3 bases and J gave up 0 bases, with 10 bases separating them. CDR1 is KGHDR, CDR2 SFDVKD, per germline. Residents of approximately 25 US areas, aged about 18 to 89 years, made up the participants. The method was immunoSEQ multiplex PCR; TCRdb's version includes in-frame clones alone and lacks a portion of them. The sample consists of roughly 180,000 clones, around four fifths of them appearing once. What was sequenced was PBMCs or T cells enriched from blood (not recorded which). The TCR comes from a woman between 45 and 60 years old who had recovered from COVID-19. The chain links TRBV24-1 to TRBJ2-5, with D possibly matching TRBD1 (6 bases). CDR3 loop: CATSDTTGNQETQYF. The CDR3 DNA is TGTGCCACCAGTGATACCACAGGGAACCAAGAGACCCAGTACTTC.